This T cell receptor (beta chain) was observed in a study of blood T cell repertoires in COVID-19. Study context: The United States, Italy and Spain supplied acute and convalescent COVID-19 samples. Sample material is recorded as cDNA or gDNA derived from T cells, B-cell-depleted T cells, or PBMCs.

This clone was detected ten times or more. The trim removed 3 bases at V and 7 bases at J, leaving 5 bases unmatched. CDR1 is MNHNS, CDR2 SASEGT, per germline. The CDR3 is 14 residues long. The authors' processing: Estimates of nucleated cell counts were drawn from the amplification of reference gene primers. TCRdb keeps only in-frame clones here, not all; method: immunoSEQ multiplex PCR. V and J calls and clone size are those listed in that table; D and trimming were worked out from the DNA. The repertoire holds about 360,000 clones, more than 85% seen once, with approximately 2.9% in the top ten. J is TRBJ1-4 and V is TRBV6-1, with 7 bases identical to TRBD1. The sequenced sample consisted of peripheral blood. The TCR was taken from a human donor in a cohort sampled during active COVID-19. This CDR3 reads CASSDSGGVEKLFF. CDR3 nucleotide sequence: TGTGCCAGCAGTGATTCAGGGGGTGTTGAAAAACTGTTTTTT.